These 23 T cell receptor beta chains came from one sample sequenced in a study of blood T cell repertoires in COVID-19. Repertoires were generated with immunoSEQ multiplex PCR, while TCRdb's copy carries only in-frame clones and drops some. The sample consists of under 350,000 clones, under 90% of them appearing once. The sequencing input was peripheral blood. Receptors were obtained from a woman aged 25 to 45 with COVID-19, enrolled during active disease.

The chain joins TRBV27 to TRBJ2-5, with D tentatively TRBD1 (6 bases). Trimming pared 8 bases from V and 7 bases from J, leaving 17 bases between. Germline loops: CDR1 MNHEY, CDR2 SMNVEV (reference sequence). The CDR3 extends over 13 amino acids. CDR3 bases: TGTGCCAGCGCGGACAGCCCATTAGGGACCCAGTACTTC. Amino acid sequence: CASADSPLGTQYF.

This chain connects TRBV7-9 to TRBJ2-6; a weak D match, TRBD1 (6 bases). Trimming shortened V by 5 bases and J by 0 bases, and 14 bases separated the two germline ends. This CDR3 comprises 17 residues. The V gene's germline CDR1 is SEHNR and CDR2 FQNEAQ (reference sequence). The CDR3 is CASSRDRLTSGANVLTF. The CDR3 nucleotides read TGTGCCAGCAGCCGTGACAGGTTAACCTCTGGGGCCAACGTCCTGACTTTC.

The V and J genes are TRBV2 and TRBJ2-1, with D unclear. This CDR3 contains 15 residues. Deletions cut 3 bases from V and 0 bases from J, with 9 bases between. CDR1 SNHLY and CDR2 FYNNEI come from the germline V gene. The CDR3 loop reads CASSDHRSSYNEQFF. Here the CDR3 DNA reads TGTGCCAGCAGTGATCACCGCAGCTCCTACAATGAGCAGTTCTTC.

V and J are TRBV19 and TRBJ1-2; 8 bases are a match to TRBD1. The germline V gene encodes CDR1 LNHDA and CDR2 SQIVND (reference sequence). Unmatched junction bases numbered 7, after V lost 9 bases and J lost 4 bases. The CDR3 totals 13 residues. Here the CDR3 reads CASGQGSIYGYTF. In nucleotides, the CDR3 is TGTGCCAGCGGACAGGGAAGTATCTATGGCTACACCTTC.

This chain uses TRBV6-6 with TRBJ1-5; 8 bases match TRBD1. Germline CDR1 and CDR2: MNHNY and SVGAGI (reference sequence). Germline trimming cut 0 bases from V and 7 bases from J; bases unmatched to any gene: 8. CDR3 length equals 16 residues. As DNA, the CDR3 is TGTGCCAGCAGTTACTCCGGGGCAGGGGGCCGGCAGCCCCAGCATTTT. Translation: CASSYSGAGGRQPQHF.

This chain uses TRBV4-1 with TRBJ2-7; 10 nucleotides agree with TRBD1. The CDR3 has 17 residues. The V gene's germline CDR1 is MGHRA and CDR2 YSYEKL. V was pared by 3 bases and J by 3 bases, with 11 bases of the junction left unmatched. The CDR3 loop is CASSHLGPDRGHYEQYF. The CDR3, as DNA: TGCGCCAGCAGCCATCTGGGTCCCGACAGGGGGCACTACGAGCAGTACTTC.

This chain uses TRBV27 with TRBJ2-1; 8 bases line up with TRBD2. The germline gives CDR1 MNHEY, CDR2 SMNVEV (reference sequence). V was pared by 6 bases and J by 11 bases, with 12 bases of the junction left unmatched. This CDR3 has 14 residues. Written as DNA, the CDR3 is TGTGCCAGCAGCTCCGGGACTAGGGGTACACAGCAGTTCTTC. Its protein is CASSSGTRGTQQFF.

The chain is built from TRBV24-1 and TRBJ2-3, with no clear D. The ends were cut back, 3 bases at V and 5 bases at J, with 2 bases in the middle. This CDR3 is 11 amino acids long. Germline CDR1 KGHDR, CDR2 SFDVKD. The CDR3 coding sequence is TGTGCCACCAGTGATCTAGATACGCAGTATTTT. This sequence encodes CATSDLDTQYF.

The rearrangement joins TRBV2 to TRBJ1-1, with 8 bases lining up with TRBD1. The junction had 4 bases not matched to a gene; V was cut back by 4 bases and J by 3 bases. From germline, CDR1 is SNHLY and CDR2 FYNNEI. The CDR3 runs 14 residues. CDR3 DNA: TGTGCCAGCAGTGTCAGGGGGCTCTACACTGAAGCTTTCTTT. It specifies CASSVRGLYTEAFF.

The CDR3 sequence is CASSYLKGGDETQYF. The CDR3 nucleotides are TGTGCCAGCAGTTACTTAAAAGGGGGCGACGAGACCCAGTACTTC. V usage is TRBV6-6 and J usage is TRBJ2-5, with 7 bases fitting TRBD1. Germline assignment: CDR1 MNHNY and CDR2 SVGAGI (reference sequence). V dropped 1 base and J dropped 5; count of bases not matched to a gene: 7. This CDR3 has 15 residues.

The gene calls are TRBV4-3 and TRBJ1-5; the D is unclear. From germline, CDR1 is LGHNA and CDR2 YSLEER. V gave up 0 bases and J gave up 3 bases, with 6 bases separating them. This CDR3 is built from 14 residues. The CDR3 DNA sequence: TGCGCCAGCAGCCAAGACAGTTTCAATCAGCCCCAGCATTTT. Translated: CASSQDSFNQPQHF.

The chain recombines TRBV5-6 with TRBJ2-3; the D is unclear. Trimming pared 0 bases from V and 5 bases from J, leaving 7 bases between. Germline CDR1 reads SGHDT; CDR2 reads YYEEEE. The CDR3 is 13 amino acids. The CDR3 sequence: CASSLAREDTQYF. DNA for the CDR3: TGTGCCAGCAGCTTGGCCCGAGAAGATACGCAGTATTTT.

For the CDR3, the DNA is TGTGCCAGCAGCTTGAGGGGGCGGGACTATGGCTACACCTTC. This translates into CASSLRGRDYGYTF. The chain couples TRBV5-6 to TRBJ1-2, with 7 bases fitting TRBD1. After removal of 1 base from V and 3 bases from J, the junction contained 3 bases not matched to a gene. Germline values: CDR1 SGHDT, CDR2 YYEEEE. This CDR3 contains 14 residues.

This chain connects TRBV6-5 to TRBJ2-2; D gene unclear. V was cut by 1 base and J by 5 bases, with 5 bases left in between. Looked up from germline, CDR1 is MNHEY and CDR2 is SVGAGI. The CDR3 loop spans 13 amino acids. The CDR3 here is CASSYFNTGELFF. As DNA, the CDR3 is TGTGCCAGCAGTTACTTCAATACCGGGGAGCTGTTTTTT.

The V and J genes are TRBV4-1 and TRBJ2-7, with 14 bases identical to TRBD2. The CDR3 extends over 19 amino acids. With V trimmed by 4 bases and J by 4 bases, 15 bases remained unmatched. CDR1 and CDR2 from the germline V gene are MGHRA and YSYEKL. As DNA, the CDR3 is TGCGCCAGCAGCCCGGTATGGACTAGCGGGGGGTCGGAAAAGTACGAGCAGTACTTC. Its protein product is CASSPVWTSGGSEKYEQYF.

The J gene is TRBJ1-6, the V gene TRBV18; no clear D. The germline gives CDR1 KGHSH, CDR2 LQKENI. The CDR3 extends over 15 amino acids. Trimming cost V 1 base and J 5 bases, with 9 bases left between them. Here the CDR3 DNA reads TGTGCCAGCTCACCACAGGGAGCCAATAATTCACCCCTCCACTTT. Its protein product is CASSPQGANNSPLHF.

CDR3 sequence reads: CASSVTGNQETQYF. The CDR3 nucleotides are TGTGCCAGCAGTGTTACGGGGAACCAAGAGACCCAGTACTTC. The genes are TRBV2 and TRBJ2-5; D is perhaps TRBD2 (5 bases). Germline V gene data show CDR1 as SNHLY and CDR2 as FYNNEI. This CDR3 is built from 14 residues. Trimming took off 4 bases at V and 0 bases at J, with 9 bases between the two ends.

This sequence joins TRBV6-5 and TRBJ2-7, with 11 bases aligning to TRBD1. The CDR3 totals 15 residues. V dropped 4 bases and J dropped 2; count of bases not matched to a gene: 4. Germline assignment: CDR1 MNHEY and CDR2 SVGAGI. The CDR3 DNA is TGTGCCAGCAGTTCAATGGGACAGGGGGCCTACGAGCAGTACTTC. Its translation: CASSSMGQGAYEQYF.

The rearrangement uses TRBV18 and TRBJ1-4; 8 positions match TRBD1. V trimming: 3 bases; J trimming: 8 bases; junction bases outside the gene matches: 11. The CDR3 runs to 16 residues. The germline CDR1 and CDR2 sequences are KGHSH and LQKENI. The chain's CDR3 is CASSPAVGQGGEKLFF. In nucleotides, the CDR3 is TGTGCCAGCTCACCTGCCGTCGGACAGGGTGGGGAAAAACTGTTTTTT.

The chain recombines TRBV19 with TRBJ1-6; 8 bases match TRBD1. Germline V gene lookup returns CDR1 LNHDA and CDR2 SQIVND (reference sequence). The CDR3 runs 14 residues. V trimming: 3 bases; J trimming: 7 bases; junction bases outside the gene matches: 2. As DNA, the CDR3 is TGTGCCAGTAGTATGTCAGGGGGCAATTCACCCCTCCACTTT. It yields the protein CASSMSGGNSPLHF.

This sequence joins TRBV4-2 and TRBJ2-1, with 10 bases lining up with TRBD2. Per germline, CDR1 LGHNA and CDR2 YNFKEQ. After removal of 2 bases from V and 1 base from J, the junction contained 14 bases not matched to a gene. The CDR3 covers 20 residues. The DNA for the CDR3 is TGTGCCAGCAGCCAAAAACGGTCAAGCGGGGGGGGTGATTCCTACAATGAGCAGTTCTTC. Residues: CASSQKRSSGGGDSYNEQFF.

This chain connects TRBV15 to TRBJ1-4; 7 bases align to TRBD1. Germline CDR1 and CDR2: LNHNV and YYDKDF (reference sequence). Trimming removed 3 bases from V and 0 bases from J; junction bases left unmatched: 1. This CDR3 is 15 amino acids long. CDR3 DNA sequence: TGTGCCACCAGCAGTGGGACAGCAACTAATGAAAAACTGTTTTTT. This translates into CATSSGTATNEKLFF.

The chain uses TRBV19 and TRBJ1-5; D perhaps matches TRBD1 (6 bases). This CDR3 is built from 19 residues. CDR1 LNHDA and CDR2 SQIVND come from the germline V gene (reference sequence). V was clipped by 4 bases and J by 0 bases, with 22 bases between them. The CDR3 is CASSTLLGGDEYSNQPQHF. Here the CDR3 DNA reads TGTGCCAGTAGTACTCTATTAGGGGGGGATGAATATAGCAATCAGCCCCAGCATTTT.